The clone carrying this T cell receptor beta chain was counted once. Germline V lookup: CDR1 MNHEY, CDR2 SVGAGI. V shed 6 bases, J shed 4 bases, and the junction held 6 bases outside the gene matches. The CDR3 runs to 15 residues. Libraries were prepared by immunoSEQ multiplex PCR; TCRdb keeps only in-frame clonotypes and omits some of them. This table holds 88,000 or so clones, 65% to 85% found once. These data originate in a study of blood T cell repertoires in COVID-19. Sequencing was carried out using peripheral blood. This receptor was identified in a man aged 55 to 70 with acute or convalescent COVID-19. The V gene is TRBV6-5, the J gene TRBJ2-1, with 10 positions matching TRBD2. The chain's CDR3 is CASRTAAGGYNEQFF. The CDR3 nucleotides read TGTGCCAGCAGGACTGCAGCGGGGGGGTACAATGAGCAGTTCTTC.